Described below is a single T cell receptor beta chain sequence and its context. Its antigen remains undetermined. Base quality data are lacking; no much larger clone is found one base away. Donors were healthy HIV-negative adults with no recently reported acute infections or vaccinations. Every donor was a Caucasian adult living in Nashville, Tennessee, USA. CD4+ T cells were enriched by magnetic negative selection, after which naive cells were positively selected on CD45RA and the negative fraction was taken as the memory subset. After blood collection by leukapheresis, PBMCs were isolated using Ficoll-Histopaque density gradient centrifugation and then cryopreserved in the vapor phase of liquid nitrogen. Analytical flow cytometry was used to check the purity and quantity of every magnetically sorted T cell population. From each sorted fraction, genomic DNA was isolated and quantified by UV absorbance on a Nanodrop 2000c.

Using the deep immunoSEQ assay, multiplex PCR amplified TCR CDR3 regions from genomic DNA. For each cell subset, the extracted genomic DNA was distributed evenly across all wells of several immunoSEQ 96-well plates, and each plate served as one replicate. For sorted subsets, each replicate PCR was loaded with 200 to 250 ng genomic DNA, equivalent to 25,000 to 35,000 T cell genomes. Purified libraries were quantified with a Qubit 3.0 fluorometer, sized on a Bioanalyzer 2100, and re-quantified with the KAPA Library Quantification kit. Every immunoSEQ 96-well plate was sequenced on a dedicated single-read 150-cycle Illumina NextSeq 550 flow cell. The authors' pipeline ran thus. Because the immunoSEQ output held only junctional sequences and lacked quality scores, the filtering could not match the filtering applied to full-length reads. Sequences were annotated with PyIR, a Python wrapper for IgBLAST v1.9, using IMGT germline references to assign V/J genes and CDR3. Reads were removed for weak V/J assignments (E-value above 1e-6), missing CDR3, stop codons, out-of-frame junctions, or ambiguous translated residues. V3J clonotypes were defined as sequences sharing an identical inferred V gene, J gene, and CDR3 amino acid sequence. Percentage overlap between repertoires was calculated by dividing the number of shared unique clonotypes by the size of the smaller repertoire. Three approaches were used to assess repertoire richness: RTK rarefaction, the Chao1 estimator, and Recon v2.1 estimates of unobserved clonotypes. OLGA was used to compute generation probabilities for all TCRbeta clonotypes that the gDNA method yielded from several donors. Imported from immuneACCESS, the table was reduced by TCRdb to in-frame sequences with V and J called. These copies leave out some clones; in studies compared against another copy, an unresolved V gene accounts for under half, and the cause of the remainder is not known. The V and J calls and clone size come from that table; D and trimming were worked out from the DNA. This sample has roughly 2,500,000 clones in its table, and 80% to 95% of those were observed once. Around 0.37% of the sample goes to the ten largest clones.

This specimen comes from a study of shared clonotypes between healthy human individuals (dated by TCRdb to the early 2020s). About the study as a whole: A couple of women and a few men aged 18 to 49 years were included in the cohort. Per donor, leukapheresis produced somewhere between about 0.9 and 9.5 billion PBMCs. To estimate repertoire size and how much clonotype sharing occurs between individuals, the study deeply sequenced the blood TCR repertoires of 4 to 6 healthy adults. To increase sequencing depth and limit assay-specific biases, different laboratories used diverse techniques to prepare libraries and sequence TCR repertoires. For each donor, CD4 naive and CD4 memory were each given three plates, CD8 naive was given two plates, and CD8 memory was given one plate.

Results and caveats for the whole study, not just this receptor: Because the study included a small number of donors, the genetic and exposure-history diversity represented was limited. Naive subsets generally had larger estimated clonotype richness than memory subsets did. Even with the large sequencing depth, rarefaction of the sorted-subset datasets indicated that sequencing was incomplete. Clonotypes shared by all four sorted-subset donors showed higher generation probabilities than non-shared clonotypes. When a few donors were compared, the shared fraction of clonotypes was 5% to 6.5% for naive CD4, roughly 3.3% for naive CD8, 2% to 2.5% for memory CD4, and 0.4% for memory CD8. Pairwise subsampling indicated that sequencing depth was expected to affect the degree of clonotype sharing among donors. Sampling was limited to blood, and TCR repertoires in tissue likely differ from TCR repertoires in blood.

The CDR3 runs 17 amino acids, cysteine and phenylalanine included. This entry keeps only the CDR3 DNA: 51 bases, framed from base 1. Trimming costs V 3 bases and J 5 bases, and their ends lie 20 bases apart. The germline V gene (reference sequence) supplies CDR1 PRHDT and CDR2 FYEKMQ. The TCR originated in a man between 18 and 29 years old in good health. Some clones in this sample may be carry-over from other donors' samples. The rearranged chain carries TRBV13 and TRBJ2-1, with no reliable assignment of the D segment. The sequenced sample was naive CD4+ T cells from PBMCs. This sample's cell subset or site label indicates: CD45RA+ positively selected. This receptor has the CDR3 CASSFGFGKYRDNEQFF. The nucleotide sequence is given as TGTGCCAGCAGCTTTGGGTTCGGCAAGTACAGAGACAATGAGCAGTTCTTC.